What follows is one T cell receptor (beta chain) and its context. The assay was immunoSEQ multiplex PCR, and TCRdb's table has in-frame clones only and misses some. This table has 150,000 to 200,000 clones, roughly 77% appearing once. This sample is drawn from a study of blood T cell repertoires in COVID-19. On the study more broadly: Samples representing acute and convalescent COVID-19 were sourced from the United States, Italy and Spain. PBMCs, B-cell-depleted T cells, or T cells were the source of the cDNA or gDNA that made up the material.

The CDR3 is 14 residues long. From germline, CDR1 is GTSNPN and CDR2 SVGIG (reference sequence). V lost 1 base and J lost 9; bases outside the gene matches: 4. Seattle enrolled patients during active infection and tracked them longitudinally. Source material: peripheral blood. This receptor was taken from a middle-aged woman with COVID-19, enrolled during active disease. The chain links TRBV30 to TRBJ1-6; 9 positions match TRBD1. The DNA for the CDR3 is TGTGCCTGGAGTGGACAGGGGGTCGGTTCACCCCTCCACTTT. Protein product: CAWSGQGVGSPLHF. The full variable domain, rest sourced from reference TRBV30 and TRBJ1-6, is SQTIHQWPATLVQPVGSPLSLECTVEGTSNPNLYWYRQAAGRGLQLLFYSVGIGQISSEVPQNLSASRPQDRQFILSSKKLLLSDSGFYLCAWSGQGVGSPLHFGNGTRLTVT.